This TCR beta chain was retrieved from a study of shared clonotypes between healthy human individuals. Clones were read by immunoSEQ multiplex PCR, and TCRdb kept only the in-frame ones, dropping some. Of around 2,000,000 clones listed, about 95% were seen once; the top ten hold roughly 1%. Only CD45RO-negative cells positively selected for CCR7 counted as naive CD8 cells, so terminally differentiated effector memory CD45RA+ cells were excluded. Trimming shortened V by 3 bases and J by 4 bases, and 15 bases separated the two germline ends. The CDR3 covers 14 residues. Germline loops: CDR1 SQVTM, CDR2 ANQGSEA.

The chain is built from TRBV29-1 and TRBJ1-2; D is undetermined. Sequenced sample: naive CD8+ T cells sorted from blood. The TCR originated in a man aged 18 to 35 in good health. The CDR3 loop is CSVDPEDWGYGYTF. For the CDR3, the DNA is TGCAGCGTTGACCCCGAGGACTGGGGCTATGGCTACACCTTC.